The source of this TCR beta chain is a study of cytomegalovirus exposure and HLA in healthy donors. Study conclusions and caveats: A link between a missense DCLRE1C variant and TCR beta V- and J-gene trimming emerged from a later analysis.

The PCR was carried out with 60 Vbeta primers and 13 Jbeta primers. Assay used: immunoSEQ multiplex PCR; TCRdb lists only in-frame clones, some missing. Found here are under 150,000 clones, about two thirds of them singletons; the top ten hold about 2.7%. These donors, healthy bone marrow donors, were studied. The length of the CDR3 is 14 residues. CDR1 and CDR2 from the germline V gene are SGHNT and YYREEE (reference sequence). This clone appeared once. Its antigen remains unidentified. Its ends do not fully match the called genes, so a read error is possible. The identical CDR3 is also encoded by other nucleotide sequences in the sample.

V gene TRBV5-4 combines with J gene TRBJ1-4; D might be TRBD1 (6 bases). The material sequenced was PBMCs. The sequence derives from a woman aged 55-69 years in good health and CMV-seropositive. In nucleotides, the CDR3 is TGCGCCAGCAGCTTGAGCGGGACACTTGAAAAACTGTTTTTT. Its translation: CASSLSGTLEKLFF.